This TCR beta chain was recovered during a study of T cell responses to AZD1222 COVID-19 vaccine. Study as a whole: Pooled in the analysis were second doses at about 4 or about 12 weeks.

To note about this clone: The antigen remains undetermined.

Study outcomes and limitations: Repertoires were obtained solely post-peak T cell response. Seropositive status at baseline applied to only 5 to 7 AZD1222 recipients.

Germline V gives CDR1 LNHDA, CDR2 SQIVND (reference sequence). V dropped 4 bases and J dropped 4 bases, with 10 bases sitting between them. The CDR3 is 13 amino acids. Clones were read by immunoSEQ multiplex PCR, and TCRdb kept only the in-frame ones, dropping some. The sample includes 92,000 or so clones, 75% to 90% of them seen just once. The TCR comes from an adult in good health. The V gene is TRBV19, the J gene TRBJ1-1; TRBD1 might be the D (5 bases). This specimen was peripheral blood, taken on day 0 of AZD1222 vaccination. CDR3 DNA sequence: TGTGCCAGTAGTAACACTGGGGCCACTGAAGCTTTCTTT. Protein: CASSNTGATEAFF.